This T cell receptor (beta chain) was identified in a study of CD8+CD57+ T cells in acquired aplastic anemia. Genomic DNA served as template for TCR beta VDJ and CDR3 profiling. One entry per CDR3 protein, called by TCRdb with MiXCR from the reads. Counted here are 200,000 or so distinct CDR3 sequences, 65% occurring once; the ten biggest clones make up under 60%. Flow cytometry had shown expanded CD8+CD57+ cells in the patients chosen for sequencing. This clonotype was seen repeatedly, ten times or more. CDR3 length: 13 residues. V shed 0 bases and J shed 1 base, with 4 bases lying between them. CDR1 and CDR2 (germline): SGHRS, YFSETQ.

The source material was sorted CD4+, CD8+, or CD8+CD57+ T cells (not recorded which) from PBMCs. The clonotype originates from a human donor with aplastic anemia. The chain couples TRBV5-1 to TRBJ1-2; D not resolved. The CDR3 DNA is TGCGCCAGCAGCTTGGGCGTTAACTATGGCTACACCTTC. This encodes CASSLGVNYGYTF.